This is a list of T cell receptor beta chains from one sample in a study of blood T cell repertoires in COVID-19. Produced via immunoSEQ multiplex PCR; TCRdb's table is partial and in-frame only. The data show some 68,000 clones, 86% seen once. The source material was peripheral blood. The origin of the receptors is a man aged 50 to 59 with active COVID-19. Both conserved end residues are trimmed from each CDR3. A D gene is named only where the DNA matches it firmly.

J | D | V | CDR3
TRBJ2-5 | TRBD1 | TRBV7-7 | ASSTGQKETQY
TRBJ1-6 | . | TRBV7-2 | ASSFSIGGGNSPLH
TRBJ2-7 | . | TRBV9 | ASSVRPGTYEQY
TRBJ1-2 | . | TRBV28 | ASSLSGVGYT
TRBJ2-5 | TRBD2 | TRBV24-1 | ATSAGTSGGPAGGRKTQY
TRBJ2-3 | . | TRBV10-3 | AIGKEDTQY
TRBJ2-7 | TRBD1 | TRBV28 | ASSLPGGRYEQY
TRBJ2-2 | TRBD1 | TRBV7-9 | ASSLGTGFAGELF
TRBJ1-2 | . | TRBV7-2 | ASSPSPGQIYGYT
TRBJ1-1 | TRBD1 | TRBV6-6 | ASSLGLGGMAEAF
TRBJ1-1 | . | TRBV28 | ASSFQGAFGQAF
TRBJ2-7 | . | TRBV5-1 | ASSLDSYSYEQY
TRBJ2-1 | . | TRBV4-3 | ASSQEGTTPLGQF
TRBJ2-5 | . | TRBV5-1 | ASSTSYLQETQY
TRBJ2-2 | TRBD2 | TRBV9 | ASSVGLAGGTGELF
TRBJ1-5 | . | TRBV10-3 | AISGGGEPSQPQH
TRBJ2-7 | TRBD2 | TRBV27 | ASSLRLAGGYEQY
TRBJ2-2 | TRBD1 | TRBV6-2/TRBV6-3 | ASSYSAGGAELF
TRBJ2-5 | TRBD2 | TRBV3-1/TRBV3-2 | ASSQIPTWSTSGMETQY
TRBJ2-1 | . | TRBV19 | ASRRGRTNNEQF
TRBJ2-5 | . | TRBV6-5 | ASSYAATSYQETQY
TRBJ1-1 | . | TRBV4-2 | ASSVRTLNTEAF
TRBJ1-2 | TRBD1 | TRBV12-3/TRBV12-4 | ASRQGVRYGYT
TRBJ2-5 | . | TRBV6-2/TRBV6-3 | ASSRGQRQETQY
TRBJ2-1 | TRBD2 | TRBV18 | ASSPEAWLAGPNEQF
TRBJ2-6 | TRBD1 | TRBV29-1 | SVDPGTGSGANVLT
TRBJ1-6 | . | TRBV11-3 | ASSSRREKNSPLH
TRBJ2-3 | TRBD2 | TRBV7-2 | ASSLEVAGAPTDTQY
TRBJ1-1 | TRBD1 | TRBV11-1 | ASSLRPTGGNTEAF
TRBJ2-5 | TRBD1 | TRBV4-1 | ASSQGPRDRGAKTQY
TRBJ1-4 | TRBD1 | TRBV3-1/TRBV3-2 | ASSPGQGVRANEKLF
TRBJ2-7 | . | TRBV23-1 | ASPQPWGSGFYEQY
TRBJ2-3 | TRBD2 | TRBV4-3 | ASSQDLGLAGTDTQY
TRBJ1-3 | . | TRBV2 | ASRGVLGGNTIY
TRBJ2-3 | TRBD1 | TRBV10-3 | AISGRTGGAADTQY
TRBJ2-3 | TRBD2 | TRBV7-8 | ASRERGGRVGTQY
TRBJ2-7 | TRBD1 | TRBV18 | ASSPNRGRYEQY
TRBJ2-1 | TRBD1 | TRBV18 | ASSPLGTGYNNEQF
TRBJ1-1 | TRBD1 | TRBV5-1 | ASSSTGLNTEAF
TRBJ2-5 | TRBD2 | TRBV5-1 | ASSRGTSDKETQY
TRBJ2-1 | TRBD2 | TRBV19 | ASSNGLAGALYNEQF
TRBJ2-1 | TRBD2 | TRBV27 | ASSLLAGVDRQF
TRBJ1-2 | . | TRBV15 | ATSRGGPARANYGYT
TRBJ2-7 | TRBD1 | TRBV7-2 | ASSRQGWYEQY
TRBJ1-3 | . | TRBV12-3/TRBV12-4 | ASSLDGGNTIY
TRBJ1-2 | . | TRBV7-2 | ASSLGGFYGYT
TRBJ2-3 | TRBD2 | TRBV7-9 | ASSFGEGFTDTQY
TRBJ2-1 | . | TRBV12-3/TRBV12-4 | ASSLAQGYEQF
TRBJ2-2 | TRBD1 | TRBV18 | ASSPPGQGLTGELF
TRBJ1-2 | TRBD1 | TRBV5-3 | ARSLGYRGRIYGYT
TRBJ1-1 | . | TRBV2 | ASSDVGEENTEAF
TRBJ2-7 | . | TRBV7-2 | ASSPSTGYEQY
TRBJ1-4 | TRBD1 | TRBV28 | ASSTTGTATNEKLF
TRBJ2-3 | TRBD2 | TRBV30 | AWSGGTSGIGDTQY
TRBJ1-1 | . | TRBV27 | ASSSSVNTEAF
TRBJ1-2 | . | TRBV19 | ASSRRLNGYT
TRBJ2-5 | . | TRBV19 | AGESRVYQETQY
TRBJ2-2 | TRBD1 | TRBV19 | ASTLTGTATGELF